The clone carrying this TCR beta chain was counted only a few times. What it binds is not known. Time point: pre-sensitization, week 0. The treatment was: therapeutic diphenylcyclopropenone sensitization with weekly scalp DPC. Alopecia patients, 18 to 70 years old and DPC-suitable, served as donors. A single record per CDR3 protein comes from TCRdb applying MiXCR to the RACE reads. The data show fewer than 350,000 distinct CDR3 sequences, 7.5% to 8% seen once. The record originates from a study of human T cells and chemical hapten exposure. At the level of the study: Patients had diphenylcyclopropenone applied to the scalp weekly throughout the roughly 25-week study. Small pooled library volume differences mainly caused per-sample TCR yield variation.

Points from the study as a whole: Controls formed significantly fewer large CDR3 similarity clusters than expanded TCRs did.

V was cut by 5 bases and J by 6 bases, with 19 bases left in between. Germline CDR1 reads DFQATT; CDR2 reads SNEGSKA (reference sequence). This CDR3 is 14 amino acids long. The chain links TRBV20-1 to TRBJ1-1; tentatively, D is TRBD1 (5 bases). The sequencing used whole blood, collected in connection with sensitization to the hapten diphenylcyclopropenone (DPC). The sequence derives from a man between 18 and 29 years old with alopecia areata. Some clones in this sample may be carry-over from other donors' samples. The CDR3 nucleotides are TGCAGTGCTCCACGGGACCGGAGCGGGTCTGAAGCTTTCTTT. It translates to CSAPRDRSGSEAFF.